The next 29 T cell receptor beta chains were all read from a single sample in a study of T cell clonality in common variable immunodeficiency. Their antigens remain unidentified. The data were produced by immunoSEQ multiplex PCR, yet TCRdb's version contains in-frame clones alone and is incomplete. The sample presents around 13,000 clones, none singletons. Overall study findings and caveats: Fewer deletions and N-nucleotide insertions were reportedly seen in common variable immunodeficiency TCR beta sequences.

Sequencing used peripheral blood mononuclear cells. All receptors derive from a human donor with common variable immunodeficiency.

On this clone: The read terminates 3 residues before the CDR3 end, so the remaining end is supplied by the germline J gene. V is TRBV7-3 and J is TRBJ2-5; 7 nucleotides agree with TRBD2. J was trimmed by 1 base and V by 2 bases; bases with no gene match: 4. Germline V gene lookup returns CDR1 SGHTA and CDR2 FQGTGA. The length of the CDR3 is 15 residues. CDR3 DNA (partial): TGTGCCAGCAGCTTACGCGCTAGCGGCCAAGAGACC. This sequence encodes CASSLRASGQET. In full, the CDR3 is CASSLRASGQETQYF.

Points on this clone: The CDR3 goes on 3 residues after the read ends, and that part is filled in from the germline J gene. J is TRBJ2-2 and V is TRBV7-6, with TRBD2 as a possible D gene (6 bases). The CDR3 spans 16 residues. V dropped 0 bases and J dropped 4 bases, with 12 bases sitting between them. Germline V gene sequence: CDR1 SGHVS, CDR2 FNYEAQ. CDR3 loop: CASSLAGLAPTGELFF. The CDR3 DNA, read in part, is TGTGCCAGCAGCTTAGCGGGGCTAGCGCCCACCGGGGAG.

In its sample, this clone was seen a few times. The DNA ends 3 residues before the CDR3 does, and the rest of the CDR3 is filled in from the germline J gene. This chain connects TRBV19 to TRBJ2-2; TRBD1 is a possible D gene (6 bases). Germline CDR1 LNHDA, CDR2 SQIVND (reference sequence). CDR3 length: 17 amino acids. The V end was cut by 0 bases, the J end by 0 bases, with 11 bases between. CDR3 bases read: TGTGCCAGTAGTATAGACCAAACAGGGACGAACACCGGGGAG. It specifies CASSIDQTGTNTGE. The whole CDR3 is CASSIDQTGTNTGELFF.

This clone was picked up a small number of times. The DNA read from the CDR3 is TGTGCCAGCAGCTTAGTAGCGGGGGGCACAGATACG. Translated: CASSLVAGGTDT. The complete CDR3 protein is CASSLVAGGTDTQYF. The chain carries TRBV7-2 and TRBJ2-3; 9 bases are a match to TRBD2. Coverage ceases 3 residues before the CDR3 finishes, and the germline J gene fills in the end. Germline CDR1 reads SGHTA; CDR2 reads FQGNSA. The CDR3 consists of 15 residues. Trimming took 1 base from V and 1 from J; bases not matched to a gene: 0.

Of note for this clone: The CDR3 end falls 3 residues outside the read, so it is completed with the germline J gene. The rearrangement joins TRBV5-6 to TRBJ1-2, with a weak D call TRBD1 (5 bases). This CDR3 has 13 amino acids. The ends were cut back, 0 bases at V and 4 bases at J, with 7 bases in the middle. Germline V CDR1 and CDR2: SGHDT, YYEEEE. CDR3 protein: CASSLAGGYGYTF. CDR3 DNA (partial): TGTGCCAGCAGCTTGGCGGGGGGCTATGGC.

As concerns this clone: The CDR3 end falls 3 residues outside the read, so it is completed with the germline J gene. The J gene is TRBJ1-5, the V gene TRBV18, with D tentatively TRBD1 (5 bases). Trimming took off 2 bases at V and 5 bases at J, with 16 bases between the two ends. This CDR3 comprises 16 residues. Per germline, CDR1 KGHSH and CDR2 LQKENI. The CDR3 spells CASSPRSVRVDQPQHF. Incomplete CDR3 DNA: TGTGCCAGCTCACCAAGAAGCGTCAGGGTGGATCAGCCC.

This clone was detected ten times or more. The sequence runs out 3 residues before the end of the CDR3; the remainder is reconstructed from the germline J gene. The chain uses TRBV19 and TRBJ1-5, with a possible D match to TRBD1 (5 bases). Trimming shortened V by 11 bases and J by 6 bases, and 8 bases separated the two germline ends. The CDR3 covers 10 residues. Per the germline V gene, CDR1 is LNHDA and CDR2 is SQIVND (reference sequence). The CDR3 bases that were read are TGTGCCGCAGGGAGTCAGCCC. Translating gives CAAGSQP. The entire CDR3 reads CAAGSQPQHF.

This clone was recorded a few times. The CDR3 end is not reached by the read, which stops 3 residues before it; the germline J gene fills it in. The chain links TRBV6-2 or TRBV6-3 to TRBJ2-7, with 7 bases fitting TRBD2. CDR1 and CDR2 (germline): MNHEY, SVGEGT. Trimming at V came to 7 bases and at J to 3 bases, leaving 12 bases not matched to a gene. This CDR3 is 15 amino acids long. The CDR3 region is CASTDVGGTVYEQYF. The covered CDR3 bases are TGTGCCAGCACGGACGTCGGGGGGACTGTCTACGAG.

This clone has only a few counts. The DNA read from the CDR3 is TGTGCCAGTAGTATCCAGGGGGCAGATACG. It is translated as CASSIQGADT. The CDR3 in its entirety is CASSIQGADTQYF. V and J are TRBV19 and TRBJ2-3; TRBD1 matches 7 bases. The CDR3 end lies 3 residues beyond the end of the read and is filled in from the germline J gene. CDR1 LNHDA and CDR2 SQIVND come from the germline V gene (reference sequence). The V gene end was trimmed by 3 bases and the J gene end by 4 bases; junction bases not matched to a gene: 1. The CDR3 totals 13 residues.

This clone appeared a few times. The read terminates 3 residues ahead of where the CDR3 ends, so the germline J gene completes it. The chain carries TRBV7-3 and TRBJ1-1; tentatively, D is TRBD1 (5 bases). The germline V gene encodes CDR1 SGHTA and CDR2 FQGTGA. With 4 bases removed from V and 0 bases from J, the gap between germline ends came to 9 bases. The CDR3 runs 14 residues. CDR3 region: CASSWGGMNTEAFF. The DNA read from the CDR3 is TGTGCCAGCAGCTGGGGGGGGATGAACACTGAA.

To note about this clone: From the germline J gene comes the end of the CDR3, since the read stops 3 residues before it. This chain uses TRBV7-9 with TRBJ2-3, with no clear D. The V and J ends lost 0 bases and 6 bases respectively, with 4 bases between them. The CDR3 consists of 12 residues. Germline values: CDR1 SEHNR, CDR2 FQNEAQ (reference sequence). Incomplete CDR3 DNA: TGTGCCAGCAGCTTAGCCTCCGATACG. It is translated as CASSLASDT. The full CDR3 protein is CASSLASDTQYF. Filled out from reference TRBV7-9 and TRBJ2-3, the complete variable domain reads DTGVSQNPRHKITKRGQNVTFRCDPISEHNRLYWYRQTLGQGPEFLTYFQNEAQLEKSRLLSDRFSAERPKGSFSTLEIQRTEQGDSAMYLCASSLASDTQYFGPGTRLTVL.

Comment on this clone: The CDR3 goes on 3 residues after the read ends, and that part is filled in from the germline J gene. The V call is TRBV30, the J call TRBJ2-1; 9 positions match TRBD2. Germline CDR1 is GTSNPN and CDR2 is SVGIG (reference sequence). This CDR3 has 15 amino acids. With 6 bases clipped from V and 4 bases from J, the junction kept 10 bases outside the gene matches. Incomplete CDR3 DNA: TGTGCCTGCGCTAGCGGGACTCAACATTACAATGAG. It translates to CACASGTQHYNE. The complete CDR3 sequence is CACASGTQHYNEQFF.

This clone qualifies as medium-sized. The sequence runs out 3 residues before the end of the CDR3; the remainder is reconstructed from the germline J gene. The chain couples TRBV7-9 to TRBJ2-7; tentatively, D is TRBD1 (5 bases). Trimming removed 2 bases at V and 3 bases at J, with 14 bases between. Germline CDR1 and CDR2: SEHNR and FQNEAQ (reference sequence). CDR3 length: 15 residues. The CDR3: CASSLTSWQGYEQYF. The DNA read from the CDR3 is TGTGCCAGCAGCTTAACTTCGTGGCAGGGCTACGAG.

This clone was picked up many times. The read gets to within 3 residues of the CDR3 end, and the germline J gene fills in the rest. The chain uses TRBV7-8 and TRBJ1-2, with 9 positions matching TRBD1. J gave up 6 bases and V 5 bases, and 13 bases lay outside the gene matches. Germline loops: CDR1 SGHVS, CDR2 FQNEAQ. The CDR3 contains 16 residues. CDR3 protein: CASSDIPGTGLDGYTF. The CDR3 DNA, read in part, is TGTGCCAGCAGCGACATCCCCGGGACAGGGTTGGATGGC.

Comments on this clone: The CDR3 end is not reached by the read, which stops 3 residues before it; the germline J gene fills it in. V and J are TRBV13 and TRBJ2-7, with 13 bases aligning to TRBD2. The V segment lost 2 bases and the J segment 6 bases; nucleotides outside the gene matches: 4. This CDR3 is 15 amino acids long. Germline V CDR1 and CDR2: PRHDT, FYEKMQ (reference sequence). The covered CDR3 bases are TGTGCCAGCAGCTTAAGACTAGCGGGGGGAGCCGAG. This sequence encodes CASSLRLAGGAE. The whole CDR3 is CASSLRLAGGAEQYF. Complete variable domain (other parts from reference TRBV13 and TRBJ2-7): AAGVIQSPRHLIKEKRETATLKCYPIPRHDTVYWYQQGPGQDPQFLISFYEKMQSDKGSIPDRFSAQQFSDYHSELNMSSLELGDSALYFCASSLRLAGGAEQYFGPGTRLTVT.

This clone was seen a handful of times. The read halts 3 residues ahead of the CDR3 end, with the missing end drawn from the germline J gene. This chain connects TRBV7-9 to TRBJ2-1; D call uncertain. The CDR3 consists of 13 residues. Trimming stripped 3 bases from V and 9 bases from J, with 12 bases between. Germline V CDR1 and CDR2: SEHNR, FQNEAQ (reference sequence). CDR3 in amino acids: CASSLVGLTEQFF. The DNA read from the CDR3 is TGTGCCAGCAGCTTGGTTGGGCTAACTGAG.

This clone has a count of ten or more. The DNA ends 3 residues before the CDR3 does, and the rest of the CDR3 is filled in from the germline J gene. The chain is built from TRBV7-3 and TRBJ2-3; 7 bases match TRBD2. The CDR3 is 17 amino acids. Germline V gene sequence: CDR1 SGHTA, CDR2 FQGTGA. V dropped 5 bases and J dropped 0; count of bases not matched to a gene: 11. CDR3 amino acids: CASSGGVTRTSTDTQYF. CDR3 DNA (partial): TGTGCCAGCAGCGGGGGGGTGACCCGGACTAGCACAGATACG. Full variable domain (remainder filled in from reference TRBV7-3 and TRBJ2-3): GAGVSQTPSNKVTEKGKYVELRCDPISGHTALYWYRQSLGQGPEFLIYFQGTGAADDSGLPNDRFFAVRPEGSVSTLKIQRTERGDSAVYLCASSGGVTRTSTDTQYFGPGTRLTVL.

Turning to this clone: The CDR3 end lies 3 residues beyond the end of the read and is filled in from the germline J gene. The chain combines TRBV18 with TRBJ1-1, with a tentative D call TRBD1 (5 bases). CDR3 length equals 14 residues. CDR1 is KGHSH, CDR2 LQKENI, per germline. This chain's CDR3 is CASSPPNGGTAAFF. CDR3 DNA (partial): TGTGCCAGCTCACCACCGAATGGGGGGACGGCA.

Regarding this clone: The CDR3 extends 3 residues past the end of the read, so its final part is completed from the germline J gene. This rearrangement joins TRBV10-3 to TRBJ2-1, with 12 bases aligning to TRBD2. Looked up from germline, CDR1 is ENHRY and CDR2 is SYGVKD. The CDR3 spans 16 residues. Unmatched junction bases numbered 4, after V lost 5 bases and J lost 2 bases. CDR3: CAISRTSGDTYNEQFF. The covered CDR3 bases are TGTGCCATCAGTCGGACTAGCGGGGATACCTACAATGAG.

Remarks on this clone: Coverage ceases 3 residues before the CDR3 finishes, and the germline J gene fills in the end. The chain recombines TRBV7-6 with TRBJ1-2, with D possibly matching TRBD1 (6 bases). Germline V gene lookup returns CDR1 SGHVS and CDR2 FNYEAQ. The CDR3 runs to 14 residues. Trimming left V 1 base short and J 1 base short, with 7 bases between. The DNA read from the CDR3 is TGTGCCAGCAGCTTAGGAGGGGGTAACTATGGC. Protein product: CASSLGGGNYG. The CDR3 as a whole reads CASSLGGGNYGYTF.

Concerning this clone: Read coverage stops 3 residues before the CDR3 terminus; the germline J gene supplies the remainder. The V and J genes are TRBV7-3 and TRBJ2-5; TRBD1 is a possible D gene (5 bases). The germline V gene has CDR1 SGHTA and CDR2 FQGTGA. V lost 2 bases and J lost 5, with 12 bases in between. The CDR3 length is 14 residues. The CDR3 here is CASSLGTGRETQYF. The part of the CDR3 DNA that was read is TGTGCCAGCAGCTTAGGCACAGGCCGGGAGACC.

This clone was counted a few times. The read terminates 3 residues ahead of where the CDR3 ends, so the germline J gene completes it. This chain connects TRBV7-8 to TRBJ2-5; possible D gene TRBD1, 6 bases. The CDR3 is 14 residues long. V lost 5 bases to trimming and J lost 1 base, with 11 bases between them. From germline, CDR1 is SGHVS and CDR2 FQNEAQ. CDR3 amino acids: CASSERTVQETQYF. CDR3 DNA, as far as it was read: TGTGCCAGCAGCGAGCGGACAGTCCAAGAGACC.

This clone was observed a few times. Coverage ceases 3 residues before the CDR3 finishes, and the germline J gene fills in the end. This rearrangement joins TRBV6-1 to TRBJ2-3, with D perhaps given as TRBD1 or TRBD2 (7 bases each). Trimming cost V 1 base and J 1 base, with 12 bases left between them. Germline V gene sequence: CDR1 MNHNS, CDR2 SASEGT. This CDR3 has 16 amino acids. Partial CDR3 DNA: TGTGCCAGCAGTGAAGTGACAGGGAGGGGCACAGATACG. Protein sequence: CASSEVTGRGTDT. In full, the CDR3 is CASSEVTGRGTDTQYF.

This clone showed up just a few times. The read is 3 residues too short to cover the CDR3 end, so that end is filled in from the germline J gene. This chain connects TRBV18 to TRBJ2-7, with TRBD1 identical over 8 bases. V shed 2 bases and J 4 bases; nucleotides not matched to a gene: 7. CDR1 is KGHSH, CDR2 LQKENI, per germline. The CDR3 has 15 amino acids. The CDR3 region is CASSPSRDRLYEQYF. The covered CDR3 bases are TGTGCCAGCTCACCATCGAGGGACAGGCTTTACGAG.

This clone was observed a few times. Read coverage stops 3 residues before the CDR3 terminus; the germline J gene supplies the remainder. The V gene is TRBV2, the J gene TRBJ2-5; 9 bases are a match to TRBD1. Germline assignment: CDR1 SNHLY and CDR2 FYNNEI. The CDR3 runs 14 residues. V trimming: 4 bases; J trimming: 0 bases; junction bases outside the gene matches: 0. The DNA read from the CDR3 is TGTGCCAGCAGTGGGGACAGGGACCAAGAGACC. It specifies CASSGDRDQET. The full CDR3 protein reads CASSGDRDQETQYF.

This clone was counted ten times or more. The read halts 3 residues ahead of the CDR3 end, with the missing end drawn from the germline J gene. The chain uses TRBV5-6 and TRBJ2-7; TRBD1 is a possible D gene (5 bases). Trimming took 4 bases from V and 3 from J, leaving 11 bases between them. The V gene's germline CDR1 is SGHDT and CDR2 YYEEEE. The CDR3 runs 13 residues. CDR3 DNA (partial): TGTGCCAGCAGCCAAACAGGCCGCTACGAG. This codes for CASSQTGRYE. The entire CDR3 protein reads CASSQTGRYEQYF.

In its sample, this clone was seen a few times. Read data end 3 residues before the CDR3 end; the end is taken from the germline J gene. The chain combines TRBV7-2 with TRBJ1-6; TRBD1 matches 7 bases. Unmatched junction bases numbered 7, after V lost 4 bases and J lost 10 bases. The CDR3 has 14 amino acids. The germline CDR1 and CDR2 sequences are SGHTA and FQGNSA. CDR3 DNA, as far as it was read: TGTGCCAGCAGCTCCTCTCAGGGGGTGTCACCC. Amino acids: CASSSSQGVSP. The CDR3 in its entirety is CASSSSQGVSPLHF.

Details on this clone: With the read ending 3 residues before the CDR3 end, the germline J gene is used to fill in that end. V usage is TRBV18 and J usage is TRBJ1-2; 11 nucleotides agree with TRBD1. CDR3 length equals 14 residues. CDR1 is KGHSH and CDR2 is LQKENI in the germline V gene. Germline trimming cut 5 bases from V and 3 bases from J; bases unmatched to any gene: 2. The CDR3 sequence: CASSGTGGDYGYTF. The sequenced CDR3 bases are TGTGCCAGCTCAGGGACAGGGGGTGACTATGGC.

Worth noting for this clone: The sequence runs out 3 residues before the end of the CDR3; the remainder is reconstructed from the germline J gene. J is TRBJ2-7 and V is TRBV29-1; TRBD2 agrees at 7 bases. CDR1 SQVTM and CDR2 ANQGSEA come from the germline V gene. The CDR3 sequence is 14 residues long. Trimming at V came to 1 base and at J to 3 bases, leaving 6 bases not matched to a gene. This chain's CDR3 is CSVEVPGGLYEQYF. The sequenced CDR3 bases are TGCAGCGTTGAAGTGCCGGGGGGTCTCTACGAG.